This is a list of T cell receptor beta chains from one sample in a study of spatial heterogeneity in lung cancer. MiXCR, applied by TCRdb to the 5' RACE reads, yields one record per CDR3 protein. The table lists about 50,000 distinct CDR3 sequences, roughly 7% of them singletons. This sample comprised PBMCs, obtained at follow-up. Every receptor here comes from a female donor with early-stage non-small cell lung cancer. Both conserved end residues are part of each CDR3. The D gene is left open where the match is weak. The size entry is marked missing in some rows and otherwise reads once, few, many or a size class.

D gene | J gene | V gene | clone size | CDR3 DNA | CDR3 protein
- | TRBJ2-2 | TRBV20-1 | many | TGCAGTGCTAGAGCGATGTCCCTAGGCGGGGAGCTGTTTTTT | CSARAMSLGGELFF
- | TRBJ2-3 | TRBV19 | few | TGTGCCTCGATGCTAAAGGGGGGGAAGCCAGATACGCAGTATTTT | CASMLKGGKPDTQYF
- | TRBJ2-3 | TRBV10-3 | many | TGTGCCATCAGTGACCAGGGCAAGGGAGGCACAGATACGCAGTATTTT | CAISDQGKGGTDTQYF
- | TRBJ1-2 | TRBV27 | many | TGTGCCACACTACCCACCGGGACGGAGTTTTTAATTTACTATGGCTACACCTTC | CATLPTGTEFLIYYGYTF
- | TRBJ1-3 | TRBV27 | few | TGTGCCAGCAGTTCCCTCGGATACTCTGGAAACACCATATATTTT | CASSSLGYSGNTIYF
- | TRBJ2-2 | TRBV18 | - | TGTGCCAGCTCACCACGCTCCACAGGAGCTACCCAGGGGGAGCTGTTTTTT | CASSPRSTGATQGELFF
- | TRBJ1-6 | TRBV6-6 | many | TGTGCCAGCAGTTACGAAAGAAACAGGTTCCGATCCGATCTCCACTTT | CASSYERNRFRSDLHF
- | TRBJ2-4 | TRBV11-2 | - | TGTGCCAGCAGCCCCCTCGGGCAGGGGGGAAACATTCAGTACTTC | CASSPLGQGGNIQYF
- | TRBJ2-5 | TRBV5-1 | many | TGCGCCAGCAGCCCCGACCCGGAGCAGACCCAGTACTTC | CASSPDPEQTQYF
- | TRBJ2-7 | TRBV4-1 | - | TGCGCCAGCAGCCAAGGACAAGTCTCCTACGAGCAGTACTTC | CASSQGQVSYEQYF
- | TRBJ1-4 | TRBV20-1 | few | TGCAGTGCTAGTACTGCAACTAATGAAAAACTGTTTTTT | CSASTATNEKLFF
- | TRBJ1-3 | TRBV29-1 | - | TGCAGCGTTCGGTTCTCTGGAAACACCATATATTTT | CSVRFSGNTIYF
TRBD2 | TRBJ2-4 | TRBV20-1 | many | TGCAGTGCTACCAATCAGACTAGCGGGGGAAACATTCAGTACTTC | CSATNQTSGGNIQYF
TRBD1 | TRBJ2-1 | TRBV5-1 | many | TGCGCCAGCAGCACGCGGACAGGAAACAATGAGCAGTTCTTC | CASSTRTGNNEQFF
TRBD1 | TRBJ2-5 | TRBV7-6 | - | TGTGCCAGCAGCCCAATATCGGGACAGGGCGGAGAGACCCAGTACTTC | CASSPISGQGGETQYF
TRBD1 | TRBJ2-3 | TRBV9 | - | TGTGCCAGCAGCATCAACAGGGGGGAGTCAGATACGCAGTATTTT | CASSINRGESDTQYF
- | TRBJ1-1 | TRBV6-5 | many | TGTGCCAGCAGTCTTGACAGGAACACTGAAGCTTTCTTT | CASSLDRNTEAFF
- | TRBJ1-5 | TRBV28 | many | TGTGCCAGCAGGAAATCTACAGGAGACAATCAGCCCCAGCATTTT | CASRKSTGDNQPQHF
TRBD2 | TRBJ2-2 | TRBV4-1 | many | TGCGCCAGCAGCCCCCGACTAGCTGGCGGGGAGCTGTTTTTT | CASSPRLAGGELFF
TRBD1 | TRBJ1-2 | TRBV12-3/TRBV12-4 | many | TGTGCCAGCAGGCCGACAGGGACCTATGGCTACACCTTC | CASRPTGTYGYTF
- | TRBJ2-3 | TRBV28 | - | TGTGCCAGCAGTTCAGGCACAGATACGCAGTATTTT | CASSSGTDTQYF
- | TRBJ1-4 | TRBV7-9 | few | TGTGCCAGCAGGCCAGATGAAAAACTGTTTTTT | CASRPDEKLFF
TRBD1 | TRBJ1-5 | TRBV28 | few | TGTGCCAGCACCCGATCTGGGACAGTTCTCAATCAGCCCCAGCATTTT | CASTRSGTVLNQPQHF
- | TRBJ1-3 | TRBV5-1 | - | TGCGCCAGCAGCCTTTGGACAGAAGGAGCTGGAAACACCATATATTTT | CASSLWTEGAGNTIYF
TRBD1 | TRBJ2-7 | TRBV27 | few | TGTGCCAGCAGCAGAATAGGGGGCATAGGATCCTACGAGCAGTACTTC | CASSRIGGIGSYEQYF
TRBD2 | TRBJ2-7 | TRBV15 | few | TGTGCCACCAGCAGAAGTAGGCGAGGACTAGCGGGGGCCTACGAGCAGTACTTC | CATSRSRRGLAGAYEQYF
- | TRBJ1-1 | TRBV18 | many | TGTGCCAGCTCATTAGGGGAAACTGAAGCTTTCTTT | CASSLGETEAFF
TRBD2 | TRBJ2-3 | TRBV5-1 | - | TGCGCCAGCAGCTTTACTAGCGGTAGCACAGATACGCAGTATTTT | CASSFTSGSTDTQYF
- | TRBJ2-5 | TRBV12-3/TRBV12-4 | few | TGTGCCAGCAGTTTAGCGGGGGCCCCCTCTTTGAGTTTC | CASSLAGAPSLSF
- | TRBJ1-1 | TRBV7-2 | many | TGTGCCAGCAGCTTAGGTCCCAGTCACACTGAAGCTTTCTTT | CASSLGPSHTEAFF
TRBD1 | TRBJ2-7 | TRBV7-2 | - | TGTGCCAGCAGCTCTACCGGGACAGGGATTTACGAGCAGTACTTC | CASSSTGTGIYEQYF
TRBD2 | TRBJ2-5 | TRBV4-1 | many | TGCGCCAGCAGCCAAGCCCCAGCGGGGGACCAAGAGACCCAGTACTTC | CASSQAPAGDQETQYF
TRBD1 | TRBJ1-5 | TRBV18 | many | TGTGCCAGCTCACCCCTCAGACAGGGGGCAGGCAATCAGCCCCAGCATTTT | CASSPLRQGAGNQPQHF
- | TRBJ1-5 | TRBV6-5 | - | TGTGCCAGCAGTTACTCAACCCCGGGCCACAATCAGCCCCAGCATTTT | CASSYSTPGHNQPQHF
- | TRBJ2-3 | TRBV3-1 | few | TGTGCCAGCAGCCAAGAAATAACCTTTTGGGGGCTCGGCACAGATACGCAGTATTTT | CASSQEITFWGLGTDTQYF
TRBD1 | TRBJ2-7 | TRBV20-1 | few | TGCAGTGCTCATCGACAGGGTTTCAACGAGCAGTACTTC | CSAHRQGFNEQYF
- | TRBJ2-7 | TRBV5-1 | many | TGCGCCAGCAGCTTGACAGGGCCCGCCTACGAGCAGTACTTC | CASSLTGPAYEQYF
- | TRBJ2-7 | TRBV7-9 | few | TGTGCCAGCAGCCTGAACCGGGAGCAGTACTTC | CASSLNREQYF
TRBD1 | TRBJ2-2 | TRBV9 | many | TGTGCCAGCAGCGTAGTTCGGACAGGGCCCGGGGAGCTGTTTTTT | CASSVVRTGPGELFF
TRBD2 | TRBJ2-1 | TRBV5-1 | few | TGCGCCAGCAGCTCCGGGACTAGCGGGGGGCTGAGCTCCTACAATGAGCAGTTCTTC | CASSSGTSGGLSSYNEQFF
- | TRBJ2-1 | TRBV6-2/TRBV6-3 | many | TGTGCCATTCGGAACGTCTACAATGAGCAGTTCTTC | CAIRNVYNEQFF